The 8 T cell receptor beta chains reported below all come from one sample, sequenced in a study of beta chain features in type 1 diabetes listed by TCRdb under 2018. Their recognized antigens are unknown. The investigation overall reported the following: Type 1 diabetes patients showed a moderate but significant shortening of TCRB CDR3 length in all four CD4+ subsets.

Library method: the immunoSEQ multiplex PCR assay. The entire isolated RNA was reverse transcribed using the High Capacity cDNA Reverse Transcription Kit, and thus expressed TCRB transcripts were sequenced. TCRdb re-hosts the immuneACCESS table, in-frame sequences only. Its copies lack some clones; in the studies checked, an unresolved V gene accounts for under half of them, and the cause for the rest is not known. Within this sample are about 170,000 clones, with roughly 8% of them counted one time only. The top ten clonotypes cover about 0.9% of the sample. The source material was central memory CD4+ T cells from blood. The receptor set was obtained from a woman aged 40 to 50 with type 1 diabetes.

This clone was seen more than once but under ten times. This chain joins TRBV7-3 and TRBJ2-5, with TRBD2 as a possible D gene (5 bases). Trimming cost V 8 bases and J 3 bases, with 13 bases left between them. The CDR3 is 13 residues long. CDR1 is SGHTA and CDR2 is FQGTGA in the germline V gene. The CDR3 loop reads CASSRSGKETQYF. CDR3 nucleotides: TGTGCCAGCTCCCGCAGCGGAAAAGAGACCCAGTACTTC.

The J gene is TRBJ2-1, the V gene TRBV4-1; 14 bases fit TRBD2. The CDR3 spans 17 residues. Per germline, CDR1 MGHRA and CDR2 YSYEKL. V shed 0 bases and J 7 bases; nucleotides not matched to a gene: 5. For the CDR3, the DNA is TGCGCCAGCAGCCAAGAACGCGGGACTAGCGGGAGAAATGAGCAGTTCTTC. It translates to CASSQERGTSGRNEQFF.

The table lists this clone with a few counts. The CDR3 loop is CASRTGQGADGYTF. DNA for the CDR3: TGCGCCAGCAGGACGGGACAGGGGGCGGATGGCTACACCTTC. The chain couples TRBV5-1 to TRBJ1-2, with 12 bases identical to TRBD1. After removal of 5 bases from V and 6 bases from J, the junction contained 5 bases not matched to a gene. Germline V lookup: CDR1 SGHRS, CDR2 YFSETQ. The CDR3 length is 14 residues.

This rearrangement joins TRBV7-2 to TRBJ2-1, with a possible D match to TRBD2 (6 bases). V lost 5 bases and J 2 bases, leaving 13 bases between the germline ends. In germline, CDR1 is SGHTA, CDR2 FQGNSA. The CDR3 runs to 15 residues. The DNA of the CDR3 is TGTGCCAGCAGCCAACGTTCTAGCGCCTACAATGAGCAGTTCTTC. It codes for CASSQRSSAYNEQFF. The whole variable domain, filled in from reference TRBV7-2 and TRBJ2-1, reads GAGVSQSPSNKVTEKGKDVELRCDPISGHTALYWYRQSLGQGLEFLIYFQGNSAPDKSGLPSDRFSAERTGGSVSTLTIQRTQQEDSAVYLCASSQRSSAYNEQFFGPGTRLTVL.

Many counts were recorded for this clone. The rearrangement joins TRBV9 to TRBJ2-1, with D uncertain. Germline V CDR1 and CDR2: SGDLS, YYNGEE. The V end was cut by 0 bases, the J end by 0 bases, with 7 bases between. The length of the CDR3 is 15 residues. Here the CDR3 DNA reads TGTGCCAGCAGCGTAGGACTTGGCTCCTACAATGAGCAGTTCTTC. This gives the protein CASSVGLGSYNEQFF.

The sample holds many counts of this clone. This chain connects TRBV7-3 to TRBJ1-6; 8 positions agree with TRBD1. The germline V gene has CDR1 SGHTA and CDR2 FQGTGA. Losses at the gene ends were 5 bases for V and 10 bases for J; bases not matched to a gene: 4. The CDR3 has 13 amino acids. Here the CDR3 reads CASSPTGESPLHF. The CDR3 DNA sequence: TGTGCCAGCAGCCCGACAGGGGAATCACCCCTCCACTTT.

This clone was detected only a few times. One junction end does not reproduce the germline sequence, and a read error may be involved. V and J are TRBV7-7 and TRBJ2-5; no clear D. This CDR3 contains 13 residues. Germline CDR1 and CDR2: SSHAT and FNYEAQ (reference sequence). CDR3 sequence (DNA): TGTGCTAGCAGCACGGTCCGAGCAGAGACCCAGTACTTC. It is translated as CASSTVRAETQYF. Together with reference TRBV7-7 and TRBJ2-5, the CDR3 gives the full variable domain: GAGVSQSPRYKVTKRGQDVTLRCDPISSHATLYWYQQALGQGPEFLTYFNYEAQPDKSGLPSDRFSAERPEGSISTLTIQRTEQRDSAMYRCASSTVRAETQYFGPGTRLLVL.

This sequence joins TRBV27 and TRBJ2-7, with 12 bases matching TRBD2. The CDR3 runs 13 residues. Germline CDR1 is MNHEY and CDR2 is SMNVEV (reference sequence). V was pared by 10 bases and J by 3 bases, with 4 bases of the junction left unmatched. In DNA, the CDR3 is TGTGCCATCGGACTAGCGGGGCTCTACGAGCAGTACTTC. As protein: CAIGLAGLYEQYF.